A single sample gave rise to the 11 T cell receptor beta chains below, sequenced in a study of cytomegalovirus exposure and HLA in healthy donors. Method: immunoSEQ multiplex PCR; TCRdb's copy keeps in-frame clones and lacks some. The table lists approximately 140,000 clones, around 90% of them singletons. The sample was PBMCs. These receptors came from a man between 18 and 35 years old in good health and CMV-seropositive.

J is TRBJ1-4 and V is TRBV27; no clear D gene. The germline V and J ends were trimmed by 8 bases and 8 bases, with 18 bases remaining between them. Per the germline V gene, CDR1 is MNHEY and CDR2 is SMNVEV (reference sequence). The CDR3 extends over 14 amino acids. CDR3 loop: CASAVLAQKEKLFF. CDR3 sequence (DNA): TGTGCCAGCGCCGTGTTGGCACAAAAGGAAAAACTGTTTTTT.

The CDR3 sequence: CASSQGLGDTGELFF. The CDR3 bases are TGTGCCAGCAGCCAGGGACTAGGGGACACCGGGGAGCTGTTTTTT. The chain is built from TRBV5-6 and TRBJ2-2; TRBD2 aligns across 8 bases. The CDR3 is made up of 15 amino acids. Germline CDR1 SGHDT, CDR2 YYEEEE. Trimming at V came to 4 bases and at J to 3 bases, leaving 5 bases not matched to a gene. Full variable domain (rest looked up from reference TRBV5-6 and TRBJ2-2): DAGVTQSPTHLIKTRGQQVTLRCSPKSGHDTVSWYQQALGQGPQFIFQYYEEEERQRGNFPDRFSGHQFPNYSSELNVNALLLGDSALYLCASSQGLGDTGELFFGEGSRLTVL.

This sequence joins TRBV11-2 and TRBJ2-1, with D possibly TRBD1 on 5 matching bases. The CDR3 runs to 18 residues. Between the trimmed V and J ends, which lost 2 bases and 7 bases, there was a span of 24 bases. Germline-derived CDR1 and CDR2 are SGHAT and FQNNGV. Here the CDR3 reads CASSLRFQGAIGRNEQFF. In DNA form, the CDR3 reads TGTGCCAGCAGCTTAAGGTTTCAAGGGGCTATTGGGCGGAATGAGCAGTTCTTC.

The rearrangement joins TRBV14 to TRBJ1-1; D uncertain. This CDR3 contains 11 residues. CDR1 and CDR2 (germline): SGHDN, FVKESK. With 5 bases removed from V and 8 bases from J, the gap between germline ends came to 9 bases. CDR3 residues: CASSEGLEAFF. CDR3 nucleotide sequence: TGTGCCAGCAGCGAGGGCCTGGAAGCTTTCTTT.

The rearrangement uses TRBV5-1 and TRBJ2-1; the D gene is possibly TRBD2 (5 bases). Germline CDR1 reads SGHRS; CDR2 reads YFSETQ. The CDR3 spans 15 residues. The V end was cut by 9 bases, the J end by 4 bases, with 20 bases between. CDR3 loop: CATKAVEGAYNEQFF. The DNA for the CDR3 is TGCGCCACCAAAGCGGTCGAGGGCGCTTACAATGAGCAGTTCTTC.

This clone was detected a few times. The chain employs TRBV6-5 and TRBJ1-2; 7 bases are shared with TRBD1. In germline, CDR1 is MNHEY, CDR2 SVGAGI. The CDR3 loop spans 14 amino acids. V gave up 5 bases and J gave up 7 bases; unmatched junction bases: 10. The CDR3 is CASSRDREEVGYTF. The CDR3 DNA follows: TGTGCCAGCAGTAGAGACAGGGAGGAAGTTGGCTACACCTTC.

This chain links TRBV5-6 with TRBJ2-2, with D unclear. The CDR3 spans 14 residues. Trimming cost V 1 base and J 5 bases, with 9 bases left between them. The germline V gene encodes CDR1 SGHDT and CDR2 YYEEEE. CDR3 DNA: TGTGCCAGCAGCTTGACCCTCAGGACCGGGGAGCTGTTTTTT. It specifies CASSLTLRTGELFF.

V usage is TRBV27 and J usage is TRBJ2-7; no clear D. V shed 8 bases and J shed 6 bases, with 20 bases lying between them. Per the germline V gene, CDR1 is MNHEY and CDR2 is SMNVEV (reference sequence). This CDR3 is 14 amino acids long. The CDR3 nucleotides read TGTGCCAGCCGTAGGCTCGAAGTCCCAGGCGAGCAGTACTTC. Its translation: CASRRLEVPGEQYF.

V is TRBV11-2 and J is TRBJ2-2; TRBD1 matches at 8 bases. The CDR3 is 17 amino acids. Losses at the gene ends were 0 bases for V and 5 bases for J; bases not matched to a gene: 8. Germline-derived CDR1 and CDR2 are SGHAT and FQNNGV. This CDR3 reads CASSLDSDRGRTGELFF. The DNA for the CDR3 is TGTGCCAGCAGCTTAGATAGCGACAGGGGAAGGACCGGGGAGCTGTTTTTT.

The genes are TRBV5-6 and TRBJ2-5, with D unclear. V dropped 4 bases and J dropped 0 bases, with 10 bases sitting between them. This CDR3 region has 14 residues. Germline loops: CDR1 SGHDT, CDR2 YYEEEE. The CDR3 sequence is CASSPYNNQETQYF. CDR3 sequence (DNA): TGTGCCAGCAGCCCTTATAACAACCAAGAGACCCAGTACTTC. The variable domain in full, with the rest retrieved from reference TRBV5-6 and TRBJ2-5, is DAGVTQSPTHLIKTRGQQVTLRCSPKSGHDTVSWYQQALGQGPQFIFQYYEEEERQRGNFPDRFSGHQFPNYSSELNVNALLLGDSALYLCASSPYNNQETQYFGPGTRLLVL.

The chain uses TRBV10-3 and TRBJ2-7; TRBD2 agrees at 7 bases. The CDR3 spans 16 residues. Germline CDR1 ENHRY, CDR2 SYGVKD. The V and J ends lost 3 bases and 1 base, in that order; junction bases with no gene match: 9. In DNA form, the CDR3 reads TGTGCCATCAGTGACCCTCCTAGCGGCAATTCCTACGAGCAGTACTTC. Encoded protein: CAISDPPSGNSYEQYF.